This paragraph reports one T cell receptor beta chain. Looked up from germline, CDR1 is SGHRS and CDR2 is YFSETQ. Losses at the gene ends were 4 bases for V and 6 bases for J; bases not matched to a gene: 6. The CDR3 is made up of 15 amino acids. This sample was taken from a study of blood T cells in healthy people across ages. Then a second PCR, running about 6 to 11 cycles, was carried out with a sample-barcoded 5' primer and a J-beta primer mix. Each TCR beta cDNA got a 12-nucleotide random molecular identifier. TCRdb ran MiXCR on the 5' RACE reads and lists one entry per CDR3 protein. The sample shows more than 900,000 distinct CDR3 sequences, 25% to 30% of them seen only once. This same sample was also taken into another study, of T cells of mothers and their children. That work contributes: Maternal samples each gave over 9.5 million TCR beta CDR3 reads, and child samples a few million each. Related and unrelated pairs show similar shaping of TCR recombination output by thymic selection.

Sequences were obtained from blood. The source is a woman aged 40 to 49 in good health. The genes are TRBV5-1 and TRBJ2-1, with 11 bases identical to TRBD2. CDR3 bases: TGCGCCAGCAGCCGTTTAGCGGGGGGGTTCAATGAGCAGTTCTTC. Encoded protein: CASSRLAGGFNEQFF.